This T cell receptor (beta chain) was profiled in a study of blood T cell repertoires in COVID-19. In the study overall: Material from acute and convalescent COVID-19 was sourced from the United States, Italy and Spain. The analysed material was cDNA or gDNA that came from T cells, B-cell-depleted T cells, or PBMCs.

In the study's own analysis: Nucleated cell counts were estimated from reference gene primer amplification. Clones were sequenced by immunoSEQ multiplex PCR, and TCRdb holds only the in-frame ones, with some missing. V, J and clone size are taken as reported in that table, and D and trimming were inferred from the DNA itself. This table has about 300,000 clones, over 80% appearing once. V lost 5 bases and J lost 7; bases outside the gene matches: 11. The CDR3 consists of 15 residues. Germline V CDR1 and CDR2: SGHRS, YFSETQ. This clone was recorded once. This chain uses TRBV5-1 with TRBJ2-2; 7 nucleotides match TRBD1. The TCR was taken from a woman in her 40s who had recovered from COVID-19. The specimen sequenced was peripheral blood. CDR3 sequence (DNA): TGCGCCAGCAGGGACAGGTTGTCGAATGGCGGGGAGCTGTTTTTT. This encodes CASRDRLSNGGELFF.